Shown below are 11 T cell receptor beta chains from a single sample sequenced in a study of lymphopenia after photon versus proton radiotherapy. Clones were sequenced by immunoSEQ multiplex PCR, and TCRdb holds only the in-frame ones, with some missing. Counted here are about 160,000 clones, less than 90% occurring once; the ten biggest clones make up approximately 4.6%. Source: peripheral blood, taken from a patient treated with photon-based radiotherapy. The receptor source for this set is a man aged 45-65 years with gastric cancer.

The V call is TRBV5-1, the J call TRBJ1-1; D may be TRBD1 (5 bases). Per germline, CDR1 SGHRS and CDR2 YFSETQ. With 0 bases removed from V and 10 bases from J, the gap between germline ends came to 19 bases. This CDR3 comprises 15 residues. DNA of the CDR3: TGCGCCAGCAGCTTGGCCCGGGCCTTACTTAGGGGAGCTTTCTTT. Translating it yields CASSLARALLRGAFF.

This sequence joins TRBV15 and TRBJ1-1; D is ambiguous. Between the trimmed V and J ends, which lost 0 bases and 11 bases, there was a span of 19 bases. Germline V gene sequence: CDR1 LNHNV, CDR2 YYDKDF (reference sequence). This CDR3 contains 15 residues. CDR3 residues: CATSRDKGEAWAAFF. In DNA form, the CDR3 reads TGTGCCACCAGCAGAGACAAAGGCGAGGCCTGGGCGGCTTTCTTT.

The rearrangement links TRBV4-1 to TRBJ2-3, with D possibly being TRBD1 or TRBD2 (6 bases each). Germline-derived CDR1 and CDR2 are MGHRA and YSYEKL. V lost 1 base, J lost 8 bases, and 10 bases lay in between. The CDR3 covers 13 residues. DNA of the CDR3: TGCGCCAGCAGCCAAGCCGGAGGGGGTACGCAGTATTTT. Translated, it gives CASSQAGGGTQYF.

The chain recombines TRBV11-2 with TRBJ1-1, with TRBD1 identical over 7 bases. The J segment lost 10 bases and the V segment lost 5 bases, leaving 7 bases of the junction unmatched. This CDR3 contains 12 residues. Germline assignment: CDR1 SGHAT and CDR2 FQNNGV. The CDR3 nucleotides are TGTGCCAGCAGCCAGGACAGGCGGGGAGCTTTCTTT. Translated, it gives CASSQDRRGAFF. Full variable domain (rest looked up from reference TRBV11-2 and TRBJ1-1): EAGVAQSPRYKIIEKRQSVAFWCNPISGHATLYWYQQILGQGPKLLIQFQNNGVVDDSQLPKDRFSAERLKGVDSTLKIQPAKLEDSAVYLCASSQDRRGAFFGQGTRLTVV.

V and J are TRBV7-2 and TRBJ2-7; 12 nucleotides align to TRBD2. CDR3 length equals 13 residues. The germline V gene encodes CDR1 SGHTA and CDR2 FQGNSA. Trimming took 2 bases from V and 7 from J; bases not matched to a gene: 0. CDR3 in amino acids: CASSLTSGREQYF. DNA of the CDR3: TGTGCCAGCAGCTTAACTAGCGGGAGGGAGCAGTACTTC.

Here the CDR3 DNA reads TGTGCCAGCAGCCGGGACAGGGGAGAGACCCAGTACTTC. Its translation is CASSRDRGETQYF. The V gene is TRBV2, the J gene TRBJ2-5; TRBD1 aligns across 10 bases. The germline V gene has CDR1 SNHLY and CDR2 FYNNEI. The CDR3 loop spans 13 amino acids. V was pared by 6 bases and J by 4 bases, with 2 bases of the junction left unmatched.

The chain carries TRBV18 and TRBJ1-1, with D uncertain. Trimming pared 1 base from V and 8 bases from J, leaving 8 bases between. Germline V gene lookup returns CDR1 KGHSH and CDR2 LQKENI. This CDR3 has 12 residues. The CDR3 DNA reads as TGTGCCAGCTCACCACGGTCGTTAGAAGCTTTCTTT. This translates into CASSPRSLEAFF.

V gene TRBV5-6 combines with J gene TRBJ2-6; 10 bases fit TRBD1. V dropped 4 bases and J dropped 1; count of bases not matched to a gene: 8. Germline V lookup: CDR1 SGHDT, CDR2 YYEEEE. The CDR3 covers 18 residues. The CDR3: CASSLRDRGPSGANVLTF. DNA of the CDR3: TGTGCCAGCAGCCTTAGGGACAGGGGTCCTTCTGGGGCCAACGTCCTGACTTTC.

The chain is built from TRBV21-1 and TRBJ2-7; the table assigns TRBD2, which was not confirmed against the DNA. TRBV21-1 is termed a pseudogene. CDR3 length: 15 residues. Here the CDR3 reads CASTSRTSGTYEQYF. CDR3 nucleotides: TGTGCCAGCACCTCCCGGACTAGCGGGACGTACGAGCAGTACTTC.

This sequence joins TRBV6-6 and TRBJ2-7; TRBD2 matches at 8 bases. CDR3 size: 14 residues. The ends lost 4 bases at V and 4 bases at J; junction bases unmatched: 6. CDR1 MNHNY and CDR2 SVGAGI come from the germline V gene (reference sequence). For the CDR3, the DNA is TGTGCCAGCAGTTTTGGAGCTAGCGGGTACGAGCAGTACTTC. It is translated as CASSFGASGYEQYF.

The chain employs TRBV7-3 and TRBJ2-3; 8 nucleotides agree with TRBD2. J lost 4 bases, V lost 5 bases, and 5 bases had no gene match. This CDR3 spans 14 amino acids. Germline CDR1 reads SGHTA; CDR2 reads FQGTGA. CDR3 loop: CASSLGLAADTQYF. The CDR3 DNA follows: TGTGCCAGCAGCCTAGGACTAGCTGCAGATACGCAGTATTTT.